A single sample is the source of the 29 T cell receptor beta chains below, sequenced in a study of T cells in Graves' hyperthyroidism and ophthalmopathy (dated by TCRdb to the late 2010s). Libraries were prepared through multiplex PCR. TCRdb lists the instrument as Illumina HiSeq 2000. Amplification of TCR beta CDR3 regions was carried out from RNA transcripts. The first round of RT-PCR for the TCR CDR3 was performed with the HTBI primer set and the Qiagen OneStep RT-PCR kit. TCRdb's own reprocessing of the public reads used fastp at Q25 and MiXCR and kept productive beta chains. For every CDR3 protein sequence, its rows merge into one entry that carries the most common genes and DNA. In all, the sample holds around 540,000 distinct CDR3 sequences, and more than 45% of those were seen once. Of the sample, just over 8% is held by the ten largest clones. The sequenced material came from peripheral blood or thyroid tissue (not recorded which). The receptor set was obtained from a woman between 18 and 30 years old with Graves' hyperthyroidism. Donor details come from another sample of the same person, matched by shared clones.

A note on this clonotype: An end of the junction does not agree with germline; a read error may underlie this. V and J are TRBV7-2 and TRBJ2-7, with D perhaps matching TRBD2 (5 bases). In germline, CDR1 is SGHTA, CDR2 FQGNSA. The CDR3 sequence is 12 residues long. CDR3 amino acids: CASSPGIHEQYF. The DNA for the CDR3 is TGCGCCAGCAGCCCGGGGATCCACGAGCAGTACTTC.

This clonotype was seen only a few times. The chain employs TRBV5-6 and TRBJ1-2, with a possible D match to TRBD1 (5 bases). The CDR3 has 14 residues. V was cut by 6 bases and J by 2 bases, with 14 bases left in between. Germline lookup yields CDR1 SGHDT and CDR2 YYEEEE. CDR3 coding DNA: TGTGCCAGCAAAGACACGGGACCCAACTATGGCTACACCTTC. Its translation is CASKDTGPNYGYTF.

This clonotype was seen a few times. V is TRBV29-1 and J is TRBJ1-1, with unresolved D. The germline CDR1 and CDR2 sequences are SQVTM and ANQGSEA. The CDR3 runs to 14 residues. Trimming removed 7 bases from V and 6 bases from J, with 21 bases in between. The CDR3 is CSAPSHLGSPEAFF. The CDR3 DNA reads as TGCAGCGCCCCATCACATTTGGGGTCTCCTGAAGCTTTCTTT.

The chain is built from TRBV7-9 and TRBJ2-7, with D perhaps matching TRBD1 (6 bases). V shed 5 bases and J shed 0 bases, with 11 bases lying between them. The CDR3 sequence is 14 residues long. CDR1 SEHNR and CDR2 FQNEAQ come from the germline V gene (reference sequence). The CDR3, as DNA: TGTGCCAGCAGCCCATGGACAGACTCCTACGAGCAGTACTTC. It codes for CASSPWTDSYEQYF.

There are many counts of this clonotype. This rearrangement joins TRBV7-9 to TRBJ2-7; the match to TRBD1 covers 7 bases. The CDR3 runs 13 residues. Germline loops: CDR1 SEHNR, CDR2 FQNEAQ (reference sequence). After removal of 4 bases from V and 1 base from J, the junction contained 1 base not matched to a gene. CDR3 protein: CASSSTGSYEQYF. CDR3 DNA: TGTGCCAGCAGCTCGACAGGGTCCTACGAGCAGTACTTC.

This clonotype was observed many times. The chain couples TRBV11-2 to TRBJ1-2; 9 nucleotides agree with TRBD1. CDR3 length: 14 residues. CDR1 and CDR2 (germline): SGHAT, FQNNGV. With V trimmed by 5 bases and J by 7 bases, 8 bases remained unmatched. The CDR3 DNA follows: TGTGCCAGCAGCGGCCGGGGACAGGGAGGTGGCTACACCTTC. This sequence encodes CASSGRGQGGGYTF.

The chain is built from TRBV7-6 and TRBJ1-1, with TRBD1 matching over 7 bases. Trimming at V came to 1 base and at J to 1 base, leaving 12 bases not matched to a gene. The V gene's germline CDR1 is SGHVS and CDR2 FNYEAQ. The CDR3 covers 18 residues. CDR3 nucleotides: TGTGCCAGCAGCTTAGAAGGCAGGGGGATTGTTCCGAACACTGAAGCTTTCTTT. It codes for CASSLEGRGIVPNTEAFF.

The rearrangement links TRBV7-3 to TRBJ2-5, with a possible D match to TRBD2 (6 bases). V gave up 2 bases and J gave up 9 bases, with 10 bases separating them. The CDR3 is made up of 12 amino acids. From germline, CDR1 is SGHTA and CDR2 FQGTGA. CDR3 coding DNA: TGTGCCAGCAGCTTAGCTGCGGGGCCCCAGTACTTC. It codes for CASSLAAGPQYF.

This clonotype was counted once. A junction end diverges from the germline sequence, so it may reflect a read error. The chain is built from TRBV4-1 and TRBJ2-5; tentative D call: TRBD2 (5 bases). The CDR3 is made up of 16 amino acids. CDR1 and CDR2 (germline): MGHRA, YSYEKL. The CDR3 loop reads CASSVRPPSSEETQYF. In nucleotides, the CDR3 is TGTGCCAGCAGCGTAAGGCCCCCTAGCTCCGAAGAGACCCAGTACTTC.

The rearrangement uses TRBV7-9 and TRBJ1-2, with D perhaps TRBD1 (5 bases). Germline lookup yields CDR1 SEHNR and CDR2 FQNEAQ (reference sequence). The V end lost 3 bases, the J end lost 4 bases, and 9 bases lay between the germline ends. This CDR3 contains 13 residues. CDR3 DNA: TGTGCCAGCAGCTTGCAGGGCCCCTATGGCTACACCTTC. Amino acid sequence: CASSLQGPYGYTF.

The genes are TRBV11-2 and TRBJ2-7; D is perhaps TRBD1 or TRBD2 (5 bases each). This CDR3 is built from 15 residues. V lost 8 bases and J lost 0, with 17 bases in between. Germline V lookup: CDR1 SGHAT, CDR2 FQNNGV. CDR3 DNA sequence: TGTGCCAGCGTTGAGGGGCAGGGACCCTCCTACGAGCAGTACTTC. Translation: CASVEGQGPSYEQYF.

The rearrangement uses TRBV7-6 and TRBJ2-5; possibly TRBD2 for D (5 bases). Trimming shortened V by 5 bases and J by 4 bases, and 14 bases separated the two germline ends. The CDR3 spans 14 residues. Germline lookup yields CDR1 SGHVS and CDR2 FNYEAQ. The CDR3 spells CASSQDPGSETQYF. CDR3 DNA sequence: TGTGCCAGCAGCCAAGACCCGGGATCAGAGACCCAGTACTTC.

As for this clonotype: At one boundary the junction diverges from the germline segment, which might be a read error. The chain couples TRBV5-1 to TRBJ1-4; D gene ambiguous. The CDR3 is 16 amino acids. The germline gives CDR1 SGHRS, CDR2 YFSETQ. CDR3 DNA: TGCGCCAGCAGCTTGTACCTAACAGCAACTAATGTAAAACTGTTTTTT. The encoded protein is CASSLYLTATNVKLFF.

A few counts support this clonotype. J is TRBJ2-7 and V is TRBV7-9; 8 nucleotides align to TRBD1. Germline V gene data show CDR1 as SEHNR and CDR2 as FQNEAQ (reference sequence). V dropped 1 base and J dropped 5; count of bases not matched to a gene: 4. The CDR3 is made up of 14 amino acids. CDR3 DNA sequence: TGTGCCAGCAGCTTAGGGCAGGGGGCCCACGAGCAGTACTTC. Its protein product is CASSLGQGAHEQYF.

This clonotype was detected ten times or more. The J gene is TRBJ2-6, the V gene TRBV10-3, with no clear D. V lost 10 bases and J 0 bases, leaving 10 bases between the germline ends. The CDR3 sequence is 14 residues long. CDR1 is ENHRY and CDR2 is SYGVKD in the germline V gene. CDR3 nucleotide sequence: TGTGCCAACCGATCGGGCTCTGGGGCCAACGTCCTGACTTTC. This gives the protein CANRSGSGANVLTF.

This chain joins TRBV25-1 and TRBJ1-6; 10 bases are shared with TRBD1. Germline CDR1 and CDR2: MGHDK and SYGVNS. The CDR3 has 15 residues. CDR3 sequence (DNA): TGTGCTACTCAGTCGGGACAGGGGTATAATTCACCCCTCCACTTT. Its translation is CATQSGQGYNSPLHF.

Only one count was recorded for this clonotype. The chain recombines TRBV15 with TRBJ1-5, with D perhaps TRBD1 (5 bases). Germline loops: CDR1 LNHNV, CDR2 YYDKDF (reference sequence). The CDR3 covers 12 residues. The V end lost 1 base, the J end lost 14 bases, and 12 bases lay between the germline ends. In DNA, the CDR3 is TGTGCCACCAGCAGAGGGGGGAGCAATGAGCATTTT. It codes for CATSRGGSNEHF.

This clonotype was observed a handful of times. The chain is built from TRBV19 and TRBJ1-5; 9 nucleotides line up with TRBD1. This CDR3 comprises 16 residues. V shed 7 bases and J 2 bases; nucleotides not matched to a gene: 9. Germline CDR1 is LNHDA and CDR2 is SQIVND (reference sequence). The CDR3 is CASTLWTGAGNQPQHF. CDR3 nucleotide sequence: TGTGCCAGTACTCTATGGACAGGGGCTGGCAATCAGCCCCAGCATTTT.

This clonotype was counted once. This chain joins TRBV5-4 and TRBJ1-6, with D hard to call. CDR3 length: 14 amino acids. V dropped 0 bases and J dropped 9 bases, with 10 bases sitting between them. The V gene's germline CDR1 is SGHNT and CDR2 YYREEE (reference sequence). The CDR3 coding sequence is TGTGCCAGCAGCTTGGCAGCAGCTGGTTCACCCCTCCACTTT. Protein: CASSLAAAGSPLHF. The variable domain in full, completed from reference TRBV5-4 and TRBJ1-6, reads ETGVTQSPTHLIKTRGQQVTLRCSSQSGHNTVSWYQQALGQGPQFIFQYYREEENGRGNFPPRFSGLQFPNYSSELNVNALELDDSALYLCASSLAAAGSPLHFGNGTRLTVT.

CDR3 DNA sequence: TGTGCCAGCTGGGACAGGTCCTCCTACGAGCAGTACTTC. Protein: CASWDRSSYEQYF. The chain joins TRBV2 to TRBJ2-7; TRBD1 matches at 8 bases. Germline lookup yields CDR1 SNHLY and CDR2 FYNNEI. The CDR3 runs to 13 residues. The J segment lost 0 bases and the V segment lost 8 bases, leaving 3 bases of the junction unmatched.

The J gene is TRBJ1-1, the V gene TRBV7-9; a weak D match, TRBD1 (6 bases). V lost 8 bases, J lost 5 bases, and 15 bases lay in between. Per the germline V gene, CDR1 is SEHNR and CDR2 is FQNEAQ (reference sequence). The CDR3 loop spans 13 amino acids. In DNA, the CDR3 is TGTGCCAGCTATAGGGGGGGATGGACTGAAGCTTTCTTT. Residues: CASYRGGWTEAFF.

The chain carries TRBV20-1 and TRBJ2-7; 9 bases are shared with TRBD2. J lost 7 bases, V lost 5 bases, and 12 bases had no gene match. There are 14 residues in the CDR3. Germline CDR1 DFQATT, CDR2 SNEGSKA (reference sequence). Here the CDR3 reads CSAPGASGKGEQYF. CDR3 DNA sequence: TGCAGTGCTCCTGGGGCTAGCGGGAAGGGTGAGCAGTACTTC.

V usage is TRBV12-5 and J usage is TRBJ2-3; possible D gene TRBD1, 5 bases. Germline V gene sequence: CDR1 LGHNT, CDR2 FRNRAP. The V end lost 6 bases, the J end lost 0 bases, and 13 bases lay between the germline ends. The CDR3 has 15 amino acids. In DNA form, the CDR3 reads TGTGCTAGTGGGGGTGGGGCCGTTAGCACAGATACGCAGTATTTT. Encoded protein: CASGGGAVSTDTQYF.

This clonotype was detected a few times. The CDR3 sequence: CASSPDGETQYF. The CDR3 DNA reads TGTGCCAGCAGTCCAGACGGCGAGACCCAGTACTTC. This chain links TRBV6-6 with TRBJ2-5; D gene unclear. CDR3 length equals 12 residues. Germline lookup yields CDR1 MNHNY and CDR2 SVGAGI (reference sequence). V dropped 5 bases and J dropped 5 bases, with 9 bases sitting between them.

CDR3: CASRETSGRTGDAFF. CDR3 coding DNA: TGTGCCAGCAGGGAGACTAGCGGGAGGACCGGGGATGCTTTCTTT. The chain combines TRBV2 with TRBJ1-1; D gene uncertain. V was shortened by 6 bases and J by 11 bases, with 25 bases between the two germline ends. The germline V gene encodes CDR1 SNHLY and CDR2 FYNNEI. This CDR3 comprises 15 residues.

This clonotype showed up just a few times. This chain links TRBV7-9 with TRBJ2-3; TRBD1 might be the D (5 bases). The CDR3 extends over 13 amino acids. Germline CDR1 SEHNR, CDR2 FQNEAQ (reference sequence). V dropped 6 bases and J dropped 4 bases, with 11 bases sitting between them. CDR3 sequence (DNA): TGTGCCAGCAGTTTCCTCAGGGCAGATACGCAGTATTTT. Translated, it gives CASSFLRADTQYF.

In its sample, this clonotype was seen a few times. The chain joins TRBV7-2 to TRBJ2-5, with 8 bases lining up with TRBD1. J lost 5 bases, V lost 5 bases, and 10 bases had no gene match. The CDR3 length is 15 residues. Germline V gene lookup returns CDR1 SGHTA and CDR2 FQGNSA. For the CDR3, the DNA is TGTGCCAGCAGCGCAGAAGGACAGGGATGGGAGACCCAGTACTTC. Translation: CASSAEGQGWETQYF.

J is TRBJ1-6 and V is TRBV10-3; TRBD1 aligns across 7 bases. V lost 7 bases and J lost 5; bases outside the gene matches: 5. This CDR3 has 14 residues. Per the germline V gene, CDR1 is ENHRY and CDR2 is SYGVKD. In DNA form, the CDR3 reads TGTGCCATCACCGAAGGGACAGATAATTCACCCCTCCACTTT. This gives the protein CAITEGTDNSPLHF.

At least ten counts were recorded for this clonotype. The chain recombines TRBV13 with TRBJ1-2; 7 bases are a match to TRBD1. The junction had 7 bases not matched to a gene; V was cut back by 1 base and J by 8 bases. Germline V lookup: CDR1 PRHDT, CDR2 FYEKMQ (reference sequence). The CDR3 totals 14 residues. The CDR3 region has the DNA TGTGCCAGCAGCTTAGCAGGGGGGCTAGAAGGCTACACCTTC. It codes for CASSLAGGLEGYTF.